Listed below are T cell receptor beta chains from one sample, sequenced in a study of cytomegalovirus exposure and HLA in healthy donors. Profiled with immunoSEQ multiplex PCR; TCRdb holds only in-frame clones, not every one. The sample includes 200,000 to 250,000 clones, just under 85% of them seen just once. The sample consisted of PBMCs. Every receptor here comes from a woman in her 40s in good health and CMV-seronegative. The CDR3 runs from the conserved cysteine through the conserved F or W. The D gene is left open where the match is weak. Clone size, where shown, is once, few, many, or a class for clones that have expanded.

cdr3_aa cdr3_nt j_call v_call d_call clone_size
CASSQGGTEAFF TGTGCCAGCAGTCAGGGGGGCACTGAAGCTTTCTTT TRBJ1-1 TRBV28 TRBD1 once
CASGLGQGADNQPQHF TGTGCTAGTGGTTTGGGACAGGGGGCGGACAATCAGCCCCAGCATTTT TRBJ1-5 TRBV12-5 TRBD1 -
CASSVGVNYGYTF TGTGCCAGCAGTGTCGGGGTTAACTATGGCTACACCTTC TRBJ1-2 TRBV2 - once
CASSQEGSEGERTQYF TGTGCCAGCAGCCAAGAAGGGAGCGAGGGCGAGCGCACGCAGTATTTT TRBJ2-3 TRBV4-2 - -
CASSIDDSYTGELFF TGTGCCAGTAGTATAGATGACAGTTACACCGGGGAGCTGTTTTTT TRBJ2-2 TRBV19 - -
CASSSLNSGTGNTGELFF TGCGCCAGCAGCTCTCTGAACTCCGGGACAGGGAACACCGGGGAGCTGTTTTTT TRBJ2-2 TRBV5-1 TRBD1 few
CASSPSRSFDYEQYF TGCGCCAGCTCACCCTCGCGGTCCTTCGACTACGAGCAGTACTTC TRBJ2-7 TRBV5-1 - -
CASSESRMAGTEAFF TGTGCCAGCAGTGAGTCTAGGATGGCGGGCACTGAAGCTTTCTTT TRBJ1-1 TRBV2 - -
CASDRQGKVQYF TGTGCCAGCGACAGACAGGGAAAGGTGCAGTACTTC TRBJ2-7 TRBV2 TRBD1 -
CASSLGLGEYEQYF TGTGCCAGCAGCTTGGGTTTGGGCGAGTACGAGCAGTACTTC TRBJ2-7 TRBV7-2 - -
CASSQVPTEDTQYF TGTGCCAGCAGCCAAGTCCCGACAGAAGATACGCAGTATTTT TRBJ2-3 TRBV14 - -
CASMGGYGYTF TGTGCCAGCATGGGGGGCTATGGCTACACCTTC TRBJ1-2 TRBV6-1 - -
CASSQGTVSSGNTIYF TGTGCCAGCAGCCAGGGGACGGTGAGCTCTGGAAACACCATATATTTT TRBJ1-3 TRBV7-6 - -
CASSPMGRDYGYTF TGTGCCAGCAGCCCCATGGGCAGAGACTATGGCTACACCTTC TRBJ1-2 TRBV7-3 - -
CSVLLALGDETQYF TGCAGCGTTTTACTAGCATTGGGCGATGAGACCCAGTACTTC TRBJ2-5 TRBV29-1 - once
CASGWTGTYEQYF TGTGCCAGCGGGTGGACAGGAACCTACGAGCAGTACTTC TRBJ2-7 TRBV11-3 TRBD1 -
CASSLLQGGTGELFF TGTGCCAGCAGTTTATTGCAGGGAGGCACCGGGGAGCTGTTTTTT TRBJ2-2 TRBV6-6 - -
CASTSRRSGGGANVLTF TGTGCCAGCACCAGTAGGCGCAGCGGGGGTGGGGCCAACGTCCTGACTTTC TRBJ2-6 TRBV19 TRBD2 -
CASSVVPGPNEQFF TGTGCCAGCAGCGTAGTTCCAGGGCCCAATGAGCAGTTCTTC TRBJ2-1 TRBV9 - -
CASSEGRNYEQHF TGCGCCAGCAGCGAGGGTAGAAACTACGAGCAGCACTTC TRBJ2-7 TRBV5-1 - -
CASSSWRGDTGELFF TGTGCCAGCAGCTCCTGGCGGGGGGACACCGGGGAGCTGTTTTTT TRBJ2-2 TRBV7-9 TRBD2 -
CASTPPGSYEQYF TGTGCCAGTACCCCCCCGGGGAGCTACGAGCAGTACTTC TRBJ2-7 TRBV19 - -
CSEGVENIQYF TGCAGCGAGGGAGTAGAGAACATTCAGTACTTC TRBJ2-4 TRBV20-1 - once
CASRRDRGDYGYTF TGCGCCAGCAGAAGGGACAGGGGGGACTATGGCTACACCTTC TRBJ1-2 TRBV5-1 TRBD1 -
CASSIDQEGLGQPQHF TGTGCCAGTAGTATAGATCAAGAGGGACTAGGTCAGCCCCAGCATTTT TRBJ1-5 TRBV19 - -
CASSPGLSYEQYF TGTGCCAGCAGCCCGGGACTATCCTACGAGCAGTACTTC TRBJ2-7 TRBV5-6 TRBD2 few
CASSLTGGTTGELFF TGTGCCAGCAGCTTGACAGGGGGAACCACCGGGGAGCTGTTTTTT TRBJ2-2 TRBV5-6 TRBD1 -
CASSLDEMRDTGELFF TGTGCCAGCAGCTTAGATGAAATGAGGGACACCGGGGAGCTGTTTTTT TRBJ2-2 TRBV11-3 - -
CASSQDWTNTGELFF TGCGCCAGCAGCCAAGATTGGACAAACACCGGGGAGCTGTTTTTT TRBJ2-2 TRBV4-3 - -
CASSFASGGANTGELFF TGTGCCAGCAGTTTTGCTAGCGGGGGGGCGAACACCGGGGAGCTGTTTTTT TRBJ2-2 TRBV28 TRBD2 -
CAWSVGGISPLHF TGTGCCTGGAGTGTAGGCGGAATTTCACCCCTCCACTTT TRBJ1-6 TRBV30 - once
CASSPAAGTISYNEQFF TGCGCCAGCAGCCCCGCGGCGGGAACAATCTCCTACAATGAGCAGTTCTTC TRBJ2-1 TRBV5-1 - -
CASSSTGGLTNYGYTF TGTGCCAGCAGCTCAACCGGCGGGCTAACTAACTATGGCTACACCTTC TRBJ1-2 TRBV7-2 - once
CASSLSPPTSGGYEQYF TGTGCCAGCAGCCTCAGCCCCCCGACTAGCGGGGGCTACGAGCAGTACTTC TRBJ2-7 TRBV4-2 TRBD2 few
CASRAGTGGPAFF TGTGCCAGCAGGGCCGGGACAGGGGGCCCAGCTTTCTTT TRBJ1-1 TRBV6-1 TRBD1 few
CASRRTSGGADTGELFF TGTGCCAGCAGAAGGACTAGCGGGGGGGCGGACACCGGGGAGCTGTTTTTT TRBJ2-2 TRBV2 TRBD2 -
CASSLDRPFTDTQYF TGCGCCAGCAGCTTGGACAGACCCTTCACAGATACGCAGTATTTT TRBJ2-3 TRBV5-1 - -
CSVDPSGLGYTF TGCAGCGTTGACCCTTCAGGGTTGGGCTACACCTTC TRBJ1-2 TRBV29-1 - -
CAISESGGVGPHGYTF TGTGCCATCAGTGAGTCAGGCGGTGTGGGGCCCCATGGCTACACCTTC TRBJ1-2 TRBV10-3 - -
CASSQATGRTGEEKLFF TGCGCCAGCAGCCAAGCTACAGGAAGGACGGGTGAGGAAAAACTGTTTTTT TRBJ1-4 TRBV4-1 - -
CASSEGQGIAHEQYF TGTGCCAGCAGTGAAGGACAGGGTATTGCCCACGAGCAGTACTTC TRBJ2-7 TRBV6-1 TRBD1 -
CASSLWARPYTF TGTGCCAGCAGCTTATGGGCCCGTCCCTACACCTTC TRBJ1-2 TRBV7-9 - -